The 30 T cell receptor beta chains reported below all come from one sample, sequenced in a study of T cells in Graves' hyperthyroidism and ophthalmopathy. Amplification targeted TCR beta CDR3 regions from RNA transcripts. When the TCR CDR3 underwent first-round RT-PCR, the HTBI primer set was used. TCRdb re-called the multiplex PCR reads with MiXCR, one entry per CDR3 protein. The sample has approximately 710,000 distinct CDR3 sequences, 17% seen once. Sequenced input: blood. Receptor source: a man aged 50-59 years with Graves' hyperthyroidism.

A note on this clonotype: One junction end does not reproduce the germline sequence, and a read error may be involved. The chain uses TRBV7-3 and TRBJ2-7; 7 bases are a match to TRBD1. CDR1 SGHTA and CDR2 FQGTGA come from the germline V gene. This CDR3 spans 16 amino acids. CDR3 amino acids: CAGSPLGTVNSYEQYF. The CDR3 nucleotides read TGTGCCGGCAGCCCCTTAGGGACAGTTAACTCCTACGAGCAGTACTTC.

This clonotype came up many times. This rearrangement joins TRBV28 to TRBJ1-4, with a tentative D call TRBD1 (5 bases). Trimming took off 5 bases at V and 8 bases at J, with 27 bases between the two ends. The length of the CDR3 is 18 residues. The germline V gene has CDR1 MDHEN and CDR2 SYDVKM. Written as DNA, the CDR3 is TGTGCCAGCAGTCCGACGCCCGGGGGGTCCCTGGCGAAAGAAAAACTGTTTTTT. Translated: CASSPTPGGSLAKEKLFF.

This clonotype was recorded at least ten times. The V call is TRBV7-9, the J call TRBJ2-1, with TRBD1 identical over 9 bases. The V segment lost 5 bases and the J segment 7 bases; nucleotides outside the gene matches: 6. The CDR3 length is 14 residues. Germline V gives CDR1 SEHNR, CDR2 FQNEAQ (reference sequence). CDR3 DNA: TGTGCCAGCAGCGGGACGGACAGGGGAAATGAGCAGTTCTTC. It is translated as CASSGTDRGNEQFF.

The rearrangement links TRBV3-1 to TRBJ2-3; D is unresolved. The CDR3 runs to 18 residues. Germline V gives CDR1 LGHDT, CDR2 YNNKEL (reference sequence). V was pared by 0 bases and J by 0 bases, with 16 bases between. CDR3 sequence (DNA): TGTGCCAGCAGCCAAGATCCTCTACGGACCGGGAGCACAGATACGCAGTATTTT. Encoded protein: CASSQDPLRTGSTDTQYF.

This clonotype showed up just a few times. The chain carries TRBV6-1 and TRBJ2-7; TRBD1 aligns across 8 bases. Germline-derived CDR1 and CDR2 are MNHNS and SASEGT. The trim removed 7 bases at V and 3 bases at J, leaving 8 bases unmatched. This CDR3 has 14 amino acids. The CDR3 loop reads CASTRQGTVYEQYF. CDR3 DNA: TGTGCCAGCACCCGACAGGGGACCGTCTACGAGCAGTACTTC.

This clonotype was seen at least ten times. V is TRBV29-1 and J is TRBJ2-1, with D hard to call. Germline values: CDR1 SQVTM, CDR2 ANQGSEA. The CDR3 spans 12 residues. V was cut by 1 base and J by 4 bases, with 5 bases left in between. CDR3 protein: CSVEGGYNEQFF. The CDR3 DNA reads as TGCAGCGTTGAAGGCGGATACAATGAGCAGTTCTTC.

As for this clonotype: A much more abundant neighbour one base away suggests this may be a read error. The genes are TRBV5-1 and TRBJ2-2; D assignment may be TRBD1 or TRBD2 (5 bases each). The CDR3 consists of 14 residues. The germline CDR1 and CDR2 sequences are SGHRS and YFSETQ. CDR3: CASHRGSGTVELFF. As DNA, the CDR3 is TGCGCCAGTCATCGAGGGAGTGGGACCGTGGAGCTGTTTTTT.

The chain combines TRBV4-1 with TRBJ2-1; possible D gene TRBD2, 5 bases. The V end was cut by 0 bases, the J end by 5 bases, with 8 bases between. The CDR3 has 14 amino acids. From germline, CDR1 is MGHRA and CDR2 YSYEKL. The CDR3 is CASSQEEEDNEQFF. The DNA for the CDR3 is TGCGCCAGCAGCCAAGAAGAGGAGGACAATGAGCAGTTCTTC.

The CDR3 here is CAWGMGHEQFF. CDR3 DNA sequence: TGTGCCTGGGGTATGGGACATGAGCAGTTCTTC. The gene calls are TRBV30 and TRBJ2-1; D assignment may be TRBD1 or TRBD2 (5 bases each). Trimming shortened V by 5 bases and J by 8 bases, and 10 bases separated the two germline ends. Germline V lookup: CDR1 GTSNPN, CDR2 SVGIG (reference sequence). The CDR3 length is 11 residues.

The gene calls are TRBV6-1 and TRBJ1-4; D is unclear. Per the germline V gene, CDR1 is MNHNS and CDR2 is SASEGT. Trimming took off 6 bases at V and 4 bases at J, with 9 bases between the two ends. The CDR3 is 13 amino acids. CDR3 bases: TGTGCCAGCAGGCCCCAGAGTAATGAAAAACTGTTTTTT. This gives the protein CASRPQSNEKLFF.

In DNA, the CDR3 is TGTGCCAGCACCCATTGGACTAGCGACAATGAGCAGTTCTTC. Its translation is CASTHWTSDNEQFF. This rearrangement joins TRBV7-2 to TRBJ2-1, with TRBD2 matching over 9 bases. The V gene's germline CDR1 is SGHTA and CDR2 FQGNSA. V lost 7 bases, J lost 5 bases, and 6 bases stayed unmatched. CDR3 length equals 14 residues.

The V call is TRBV6-1, the J call TRBJ1-1; 7 nucleotides agree with TRBD1. The germline V gene has CDR1 MNHNS and CDR2 SASEGT. The CDR3 runs 14 residues. Unmatched junction bases numbered 7, after V lost 8 bases and J lost 1 base. Here the CDR3 reads CASYRTGTNTEAFF. The CDR3 nucleotides are TGTGCCAGCTATCGGACAGGAACGAACACTGAAGCTTTCTTT.

This clonotype has a count of ten or more. This chain's CDR3 is CASSYGQGYTGELFF. CDR3 nucleotides: TGTGCCAGCAGTTACGGACAGGGGTACACCGGGGAGCTGTTTTTT. V and J are TRBV6-5 and TRBJ2-2; 9 bases map to TRBD1. Per germline, CDR1 MNHEY and CDR2 SVGAGI. Trimming removed 2 bases from V and 3 bases from J; junction bases left unmatched: 1. CDR3 length equals 15 residues.

This clonotype was picked up many times. This chain links TRBV29-1 with TRBJ2-7, with D hard to call. The V end lost 4 bases, the J end lost 0 bases, and 7 bases lay between the germline ends. Germline V gives CDR1 SQVTM, CDR2 ANQGSEA. The CDR3 is 12 residues long. DNA of the CDR3: TGCAGCGTTGCACCAGACTCCTACGAGCAGTACTTC. It specifies CSVAPDSYEQYF.

The V gene is TRBV3-1, the J gene TRBJ2-7; no clear D gene. CDR1 and CDR2 (germline): LGHDT, YNNKEL (reference sequence). V was cut by 3 bases and J by 9 bases, with 15 bases left in between. The CDR3 totals 13 residues. In DNA, the CDR3 is TGTGCCAGCAGCCATCGAACTTCTCTGGTGCAGTACTTC. The encoded protein is CASSHRTSLVQYF.

This clonotype was counted at least ten times. V and J are TRBV28 and TRBJ2-7; the match to TRBD2 covers 8 bases. CDR1 is MDHEN, CDR2 SYDVKM, per germline. With 4 bases clipped from V and 4 bases from J, the junction kept 9 bases outside the gene matches. This CDR3 has 15 residues. CDR3 loop: CASSSPHSGSYEQYF. The CDR3 DNA reads TGTGCCAGCAGTTCCCCCCACAGCGGGAGTTACGAGCAGTACTTC.

Worth noting for this clonotype: Germline is not matched at one junction end, which may reflect a read error. The genes are TRBV18 and TRBJ1-5; D call uncertain. The CDR3 runs to 14 residues. The V gene's germline CDR1 is KGHSH and CDR2 LQKENI. The CDR3 region is CASLPGAGDQPQQF. CDR3 nucleotide sequence: TGTGCCAGCTTACCCGGCGCCGGAGATCAGCCCCAGCAATTT.

This clonotype was seen ten or more times. The rearrangement links TRBV10-3 to TRBJ2-3; 9 bases map to TRBD2. The V gene's germline CDR1 is ENHRY and CDR2 SYGVKD. The CDR3 is 15 residues long. The ends lost 5 bases at V and 3 bases at J; junction bases unmatched: 6. DNA of the CDR3: TGTGCCATCAGTCCACGAGCGGGGGGAACAGATACGCAGTATTTT. Translated, it gives CAISPRAGGTDTQYF.

This chain joins TRBV4-3 and TRBJ1-5; no definite D call. The CDR3 is 16 amino acids. V dropped 0 bases and J dropped 2 bases, with 11 bases sitting between them. CDR1 and CDR2 from the germline V gene are LGHNA and YSLEER. The CDR3 here is CASSQDRGMGNQPQHF. The CDR3 DNA reads TGCGCCAGCAGCCAAGATCGGGGTATGGGCAATCAGCCCCAGCATTTT.

This clonotype was picked up many times. This chain connects TRBV30 to TRBJ1-4; D remains ambiguous. V shed 0 bases and J shed 8 bases, with 4 bases lying between them. CDR3 length: 11 amino acids. CDR1 is GTSNPN, CDR2 SVGIG, per germline (reference sequence). The CDR3 reads CAWSVPEKLFF. In DNA form, the CDR3 reads TGTGCCTGGAGTGTCCCCGAAAAACTGTTTTTT. Variable domain in full (rest from reference TRBV30 and TRBJ1-4): SQTIHQWPATLVQPVGSPLSLECTVEGTSNPNLYWYRQAAGRGLQLLFYSVGIGQISSEVPQNLSASRPQDRQFILSSKKLLLSDSGFYLCAWSVPEKLFFGSGTQLSVL.

The rearrangement uses TRBV7-2 and TRBJ2-7, with TRBD2 matching over 13 bases. Trimming took 4 bases from V and 0 from J; bases not matched to a gene: 6. The CDR3 has 17 amino acids. Germline V gene lookup returns CDR1 SGHTA and CDR2 FQGNSA. Written as DNA, the CDR3 is TGTGCCAGCAGCTGGACTAGCGGGAGCTCGAGCTCCTACGAGCAGTACTTC. Translation: CASSWTSGSSSSYEQYF. Full variable domain (rest looked up from reference TRBV7-2 and TRBJ2-7): GAGVSQSPSNKVTEKGKDVELRCDPISGHTALYWYRQSLGQGLEFLIYFQGNSAPDKSGLPSDRFSAERTGGSVSTLTIQRTQQEDSAVYLCASSWTSGSSSSYEQYFGPGTRLTVT.

This clonotype was recorded at least ten times. The chain joins TRBV29-1 to TRBJ2-5; D is ambiguous. Trimming left V 4 bases short and J 2 bases short, with 5 bases between. This CDR3 has 11 amino acids. Germline CDR1 SQVTM, CDR2 ANQGSEA. This CDR3 is CSVATQETQYF. CDR3 DNA: TGCAGCGTTGCAACTCAAGAGACCCAGTACTTC.

The sample holds many counts of this clonotype. V gene TRBV2 combines with J gene TRBJ1-5; 8 bases are a match to TRBD1. The germline V gene has CDR1 SNHLY and CDR2 FYNNEI. CDR3 length: 15 amino acids. The V segment lost 3 bases and the J segment 6 bases; nucleotides outside the gene matches: 7. The CDR3 DNA reads as TGTGCCAGCAGTGAGTTTCGACAGGGGCCTCAGCCCCAGCATTTT. Residues: CASSEFRQGPQPQHF.

This chain joins TRBV7-6 and TRBJ2-3, with D perhaps assigned TRBD1 or TRBD2 (5 bases each). The CDR3 covers 18 residues. The V end lost 8 bases, the J end lost 0 bases, and 24 bases lay between the germline ends. The germline V gene has CDR1 SGHVS and CDR2 FNYEAQ. The CDR3 spells CASGALEGTDASTDTQYF. CDR3 coding DNA: TGTGCCAGCGGCGCACTTGAGGGGACGGACGCTAGCACAGATACGCAGTATTTT.

This clonotype came up many times. The rearrangement links TRBV2 to TRBJ1-5; tentative D call: TRBD1 (6 bases). Germline-derived CDR1 and CDR2 are SNHLY and FYNNEI. V was trimmed by 6 bases and J by 3 bases, leaving 15 bases between them. The CDR3 loop spans 15 amino acids. The DNA for the CDR3 is TGTGCCAGCAGCGCTTCGGACAGCCCCAATCAGCCCCAGCATTTT. Protein: CASSASDSPNQPQHF.

The chain carries TRBV28 and TRBJ2-7; 7 bases are shared with TRBD1. Looked up from germline, CDR1 is MDHEN and CDR2 is SYDVKM. Losses at the gene ends were 5 bases for V and 5 bases for J; bases not matched to a gene: 6. The length of the CDR3 is 13 residues. The CDR3 bases are TGTGCCAGCAGTGGGACAGAGGGTAACGAGCAGTACTTC. Translated: CASSGTEGNEQYF.

This clonotype was counted many times. V gene TRBV27 combines with J gene TRBJ1-4; the D is unclear. Trimming cost V 8 bases and J 5 bases, with 12 bases left between them. Germline CDR1 reads MNHEY; CDR2 reads SMNVEV (reference sequence). The CDR3 contains 13 residues. DNA for the CDR3: TGTGCCAGCCGGGAGGTTGAGAATGAAAAACTGTTTTTT. Its translation is CASREVENEKLFF.

The chain employs TRBV19 and TRBJ2-7; the match to TRBD2 covers 8 bases. The germline V gene has CDR1 LNHDA and CDR2 SQIVND (reference sequence). V dropped 5 bases and J dropped 2; count of bases not matched to a gene: 11. CDR3 length: 16 amino acids. Written as DNA, the CDR3 is TGTGCCAGTAGTGCCCTAGCGGGTACCCTAGCCTACGAGCAGTACTTC. It encodes CASSALAGTLAYEQYF.

Many counts were recorded for this clonotype. This chain connects TRBV6-1 to TRBJ1-2, with a tentative D call TRBD1 (5 bases). CDR1 and CDR2 from the germline V gene are MNHNS and SASEGT. V was clipped by 2 bases and J by 0 bases, with 10 bases between them. There are 15 residues in the CDR3. The DNA of the CDR3 is TGTGCCAGCAGTGAATCCGACAGTCCTAACTATGGCTACACCTTC. Protein product: CASSESDSPNYGYTF.

This chain connects TRBV5-5 to TRBJ2-7; D remains ambiguous. Germline values: CDR1 SGHKS, CDR2 YYEKEE (reference sequence). The CDR3 runs 12 residues. V was trimmed by 0 bases and J by 3 bases, leaving 4 bases between them. This chain's CDR3 is CASSLADYEQYF. DNA for the CDR3: TGTGCCAGCAGCTTGGCAGACTACGAGCAGTACTTC.